This T cell receptor beta chain came from a study of Graves' ophthalmopathy and Graves' hyperthyroidism. CDR1 SGHDT and CDR2 YYEEEE come from the germline V gene. The CDR3 extends over 16 amino acids. The J segment lost 5 bases and the V segment lost 4 bases, leaving 11 bases of the junction unmatched. A word on this clonotype: A much larger clone sits a single nucleotide away, making a read error possible.

The TCR beta CDR3 regions underwent amplification from RNA transcripts. First-round RT-PCR employed HTBI primers, with a second-round multiplex PCR after it. One entry per CDR3 protein, called by TCRdb with MiXCR from the multiplex PCR reads. This sample has about 640,000 distinct CDR3 sequences; about 41% occur once, and the top ten carry 2.5% to 3.5%. The receptor was isolated from an adult man with Graves' ophthalmopathy. Sequencing was done on a sample of peripheral blood. The gene calls are TRBV5-6 and TRBJ2-7; 11 nucleotides line up with TRBD2. The CDR3: CASSISSGGSPHEQYF. The CDR3 DNA follows: TGTGCCAGCAGCATCTCTAGCGGGGGGTCCCCCCACGAGCAGTACTTC.